The 5 T cell receptor beta chains in this list originate from one sample, sequenced in a study of cytomegalovirus exposure and HLA in healthy donors. It was with 60 Vbeta and 13 Jbeta primers that the PCR ran. The table came from immunoSEQ multiplex PCR; TCRdb's copy has only in-frame clones and leaves some out. The table shows 150,000 to 200,000 clones, with over 60% occurring only once. Source material: PBMCs. The source is a woman in her 40s in good health and CMV-seronegative.

V and J are TRBV7-2 and TRBJ2-5; TRBD2 matches 9 bases. The germline gives CDR1 SGHTA, CDR2 FQGNSA. The CDR3 runs to 15 residues. V lost 5 bases and J lost 2; bases outside the gene matches: 6. The CDR3 spells CASSDQRGAQETQYF. CDR3 nucleotides: TGTGCCAGCAGCGACCAGCGGGGGGCACAAGAGACCCAGTACTTC.

The chain couples TRBV4-1 to TRBJ2-2; 7 nucleotides align to TRBD1. CDR1 is MGHRA, CDR2 YSYEKL, per germline. This CDR3 has 17 residues. The V and J ends lost 1 base and 6 bases, in that order; junction bases with no gene match: 11. The CDR3 loop reads CASSQGPVLRGPGELFF. CDR3 DNA sequence: TGCGCCAGCAGCCAAGGCCCAGTCCTAAGGGGGCCCGGGGAGCTGTTTTTT.

This chain links TRBV6-5 with TRBJ2-7; D perhaps matches TRBD2 (6 bases). CDR3 length: 13 amino acids. Deletions cut 2 bases from V and 6 bases from J, with 11 bases between. CDR1 is MNHEY, CDR2 SVGAGI, per germline. CDR3 nucleotide sequence: TGTGCCAGCAGTTACCTCACTAGCTCCGAGCAGTACTTC. Encoded protein: CASSYLTSSEQYF.

This chain connects TRBV27 to TRBJ1-5; D gene uncertain. Trimming stripped 4 bases from V and 7 bases from J, with 8 bases between. Germline lookup yields CDR1 MNHEY and CDR2 SMNVEV (reference sequence). The CDR3 consists of 12 residues. The CDR3: CASSSGIQPQHF. CDR3 DNA: TGTGCCAGCAGTTCGGGGATCCAGCCCCAGCATTTT.

The chain has TRBV14 and TRBJ1-6, with 9 bases lining up with TRBD1. Per germline, CDR1 SGHDN and CDR2 FVKESK. V gave up 2 bases and J gave up 7 bases; unmatched junction bases: 3. The CDR3 runs to 15 residues. The CDR3 loop reads CASSQYRGRNSPLHF. The CDR3 DNA follows: TGTGCCAGCAGCCAATACAGGGGGCGGAATTCACCCCTCCACTTT.